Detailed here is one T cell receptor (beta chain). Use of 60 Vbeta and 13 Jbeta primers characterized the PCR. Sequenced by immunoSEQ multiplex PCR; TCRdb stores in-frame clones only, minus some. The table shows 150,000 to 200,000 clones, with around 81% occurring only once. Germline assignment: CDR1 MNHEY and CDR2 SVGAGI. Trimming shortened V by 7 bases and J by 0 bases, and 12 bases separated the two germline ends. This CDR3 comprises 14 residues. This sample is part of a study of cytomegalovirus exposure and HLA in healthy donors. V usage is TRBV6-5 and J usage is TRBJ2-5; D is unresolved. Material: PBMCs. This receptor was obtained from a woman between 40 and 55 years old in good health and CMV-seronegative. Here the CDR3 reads CASNIPGHQETQYF. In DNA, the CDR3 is TGTGCCAGCAACATTCCGGGTCACCAAGAGACCCAGTACTTC.